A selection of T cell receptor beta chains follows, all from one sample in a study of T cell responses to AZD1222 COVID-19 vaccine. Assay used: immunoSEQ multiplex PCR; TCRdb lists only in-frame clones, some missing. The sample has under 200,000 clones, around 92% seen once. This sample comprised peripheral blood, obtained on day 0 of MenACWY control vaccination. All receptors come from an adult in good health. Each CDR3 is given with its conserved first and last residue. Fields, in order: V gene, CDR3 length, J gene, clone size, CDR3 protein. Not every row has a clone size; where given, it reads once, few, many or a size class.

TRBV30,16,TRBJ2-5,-,CAWSVHNGGLQETQYF
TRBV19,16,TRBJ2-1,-,CASSIRPRGGKREQFF
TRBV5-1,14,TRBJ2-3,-,CASSPGLESDTQYF
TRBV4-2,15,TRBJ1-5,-,CASSQDPGRGQPQHF
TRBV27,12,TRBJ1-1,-,CASSTGGRDAFF
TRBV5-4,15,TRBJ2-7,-,CASSFSRGPSYEQYF
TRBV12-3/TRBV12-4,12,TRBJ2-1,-,CASYTGYNEQFF
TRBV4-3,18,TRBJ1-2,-,CASSQGAITAGAIYGYTF
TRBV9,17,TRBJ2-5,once,CGAPPRAMKWGRETQYF
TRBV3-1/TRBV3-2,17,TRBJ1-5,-,CASSQAGHLNSNQPQHF
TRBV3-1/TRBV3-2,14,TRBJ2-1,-,CASSQDLASDEQFF
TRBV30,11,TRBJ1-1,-,CAWSDKAEAFF
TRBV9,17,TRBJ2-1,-,CASSVVGGGSSENEQFF
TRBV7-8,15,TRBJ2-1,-,CASSLEPSGYNEQFF
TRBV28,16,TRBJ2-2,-,CASSDPGAANTGELFF
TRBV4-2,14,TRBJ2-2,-,CASSQEGRSGELFF
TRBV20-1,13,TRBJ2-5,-,CSASEWLAETQYF
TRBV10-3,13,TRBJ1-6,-,CAIRDSYNSPLHF
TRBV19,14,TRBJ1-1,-,CASSQRHENTEAFF
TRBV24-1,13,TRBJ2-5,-,CATSDDREETQYF
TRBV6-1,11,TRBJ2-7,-,CASRRFEEQYF
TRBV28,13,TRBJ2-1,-,CASSSTAYNEQFF
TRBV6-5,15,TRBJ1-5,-,CASSYGQGLYQPQHF
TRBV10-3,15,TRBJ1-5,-,CAISESGTGKGSQHF
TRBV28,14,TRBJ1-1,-,CASRPDRGYTEAFF
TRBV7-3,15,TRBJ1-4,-,CASSFSDREGEKLFF
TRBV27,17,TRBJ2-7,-,CASSALAGGPVPYEQYF
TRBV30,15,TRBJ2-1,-,CAWSENRGIYNEQFF
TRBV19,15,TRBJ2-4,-,CASSLTGQGENIQYF
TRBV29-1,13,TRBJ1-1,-,CSVSLGGNTEAFF
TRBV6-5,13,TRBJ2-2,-,CASSFANTGELFF
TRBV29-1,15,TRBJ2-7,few,CSVAVLGTGTYEQYF
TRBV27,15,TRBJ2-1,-,CASLRRQSAGNEQFF
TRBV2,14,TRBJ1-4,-,CASSPGTANEKLFF
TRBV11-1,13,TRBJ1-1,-,CASSGDRGTEAFF
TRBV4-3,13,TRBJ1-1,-,CASSQGPDTEAFF
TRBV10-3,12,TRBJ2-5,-,CAISGTSETQYF
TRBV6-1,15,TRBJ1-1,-,CASSDRARDRVEAFF
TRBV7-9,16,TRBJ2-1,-,CANRGSETGGNNEQFF
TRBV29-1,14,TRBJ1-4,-,CSAADRGPNEKLFF
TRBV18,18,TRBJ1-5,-,CASSLGTGGAGSNQPQHF
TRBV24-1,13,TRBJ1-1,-,CATRWDENTEAFF
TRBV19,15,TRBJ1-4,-,CASSPASGGDEKLFF
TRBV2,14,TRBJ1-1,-,CASKGGIQNTEAFF
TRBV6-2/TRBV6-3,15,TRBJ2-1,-,CASSFIAGGGNEQFF
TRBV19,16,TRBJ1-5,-,CASSPLGTAGPQPQHF
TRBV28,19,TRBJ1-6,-,CASSTIFGTSGARNSPLHF
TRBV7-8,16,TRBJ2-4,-,CASSLAGGQGSHIQYF
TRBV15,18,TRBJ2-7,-,CATSRPIAGGPDYYEQYF
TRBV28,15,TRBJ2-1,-,CASSSLPVVYNEQFF
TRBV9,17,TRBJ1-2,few,CASSVAPSVGLYSGYTF
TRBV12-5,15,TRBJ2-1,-,CASGLVTGLAGEQFF
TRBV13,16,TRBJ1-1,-,CASSLGSPTRGTEAFF
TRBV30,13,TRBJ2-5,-,CAWEPMTQETQYF
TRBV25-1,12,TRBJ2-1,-,CASSGGGDEQFF
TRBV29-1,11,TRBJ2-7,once,CSVVWSYEQYF
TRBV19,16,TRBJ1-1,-,CASSAKQGALGTEAFF
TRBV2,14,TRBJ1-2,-,CASRYRTSDYGYTF
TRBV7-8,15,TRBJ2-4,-,CASSWRQGPKNIQYF